The 17 T cell receptor beta chains below were found in one sample sequenced in a study of T-cell memory formation after mild COVID-19. Each CDR3 protein gets one entry after TCRdb re-called the 5' RACE reads with MiXCR. Altogether a few hundred thousand distinct CDR3 sequences are present, around 21% being singletons, with the ten largest covering roughly an eighth. The sample consisted of PBMCs or a T cell subset sorted from them (not recorded which). The receptor set was obtained from an adult woman who had mild COVID-19 (a few samples of this study predate the infection). Cell type and time point are not known.

The V gene is TRBV20-1, the J gene TRBJ2-7; D is uncertain. The ends were cut back, 4 bases at V and 2 bases at J, with 15 bases in the middle. The CDR3 loop spans 14 amino acids. Germline V gives CDR1 DFQATT, CDR2 SNEGSKA (reference sequence). The CDR3 sequence is CSATFRAATYEQYF. CDR3 nucleotide sequence: TGCAGTGCTACTTTCCGGGCCGCAACCTACGAGCAGTACTTC.

The chain employs TRBV29-1 and TRBJ2-7; possible D gene TRBD2, 7 bases. V lost 7 bases, J lost 3 bases, and 19 bases lay in between. CDR3 size: 14 residues. Per the germline V gene, CDR1 is SQVTM and CDR2 is ANQGSEA. As DNA, the CDR3 is TGCAGCGCAACCCCCCAGGGAGGGGGCTACGAGCAGTACTTC. Translated, it gives CSATPQGGGYEQYF.

This clonotype appeared a few times. This sequence joins TRBV27 and TRBJ2-7; 7 positions agree with TRBD1. V trimming: 5 bases; J trimming: 4 bases; junction bases outside the gene matches: 8. The CDR3 runs to 14 residues. Germline V gives CDR1 MNHEY, CDR2 SMNVEV (reference sequence). CDR3 coding DNA: TGTGCCAGCAGTCCCCGGGACAGACTTTACGAGCAGTACTTC. Its translation: CASSPRDRLYEQYF.

The V and J genes are TRBV9 and TRBJ2-1; 10 bases map to TRBD2. CDR1 and CDR2 from the germline V gene are SGDLS and YYNGEE. V shed 4 bases and J 7 bases; nucleotides not matched to a gene: 26. This CDR3 has 21 residues. The CDR3 DNA sequence: TGTGCCAGCAGCCCACCGTTTGGACTAGCGGCTCGGTCGGGGCCTGGGAATGAGCAGTTCTTC. This encodes CASSPPFGLAARSGPGNEQFF.

This clonotype appeared a few times. The gene calls are TRBV7-8 and TRBJ2-1; 14 bases align to TRBD2. V was clipped by 1 base and J by 9 bases; unmatched bases: 8. The CDR3 loop spans 17 amino acids. In germline, CDR1 is SGHVS, CDR2 FQNEAQ. The CDR3 bases are TGTGCCAGCAGCTTAGTGGGGGGACTAGCGGGAGAGGGTGAGCAGTTCTTC. Translation: CASSLVGGLAGEGEQFF.

V gene TRBV9 combines with J gene TRBJ2-4; possible D gene TRBD2, 6 bases. Trimming removed 0 bases from V and 3 bases from J, with 19 bases in between. Germline V gene sequence: CDR1 SGDLS, CDR2 YYNGEE. This CDR3 is 18 amino acids long. The CDR3 nucleotides are TGTGCCAGCAGCGTAGAGGCTAGCGACACAGTTCTCAAAAACATTCAGTACTTC. It is translated as CASSVEASDTVLKNIQYF.

The chain carries TRBV7-6 and TRBJ2-3; D may be TRBD1 or TRBD2 (5 bases each). The germline V gene has CDR1 SGHVS and CDR2 FNYEAQ. This CDR3 is 17 amino acids long. Between the trimmed V and J ends, which lost 2 bases and 4 bases, there was a span of 19 bases. The CDR3 loop reads CASSLTGPSRGSDTQYF. CDR3 sequence (DNA): TGTGCCAGCAGCTTAACCGGGCCCTCGAGGGGCTCAGATACGCAGTATTTT.

The genes are TRBV19 and TRBJ2-7; 7 nucleotides agree with TRBD2. CDR1 and CDR2 (germline): LNHDA, SQIVND (reference sequence). The ends lost 3 bases at V and 3 bases at J; junction bases unmatched: 5. The CDR3 extends over 14 amino acids. The DNA of the CDR3 is TGTGCCAGTAGTATGGGGCGGGAGTTCTACGAGCAGTACTTC. It translates to CASSMGREFYEQYF.

The V call is TRBV29-1, the J call TRBJ1-1, with TRBD1 as a possible D gene (5 bases). The germline CDR1 and CDR2 sequences are SQVTM and ANQGSEA. This CDR3 comprises 12 residues. The V and J ends lost 5 bases and 1 base respectively, with 8 bases between them. The CDR3 DNA sequence: TGCAGCGTTATACAGGAGAACACTGAAGCTTTCTTT. Translating it yields CSVIQENTEAFF. Looking up the rest from reference TRBV29-1 and TRBJ1-1 gives the full variable domain: SAVISQKPSRDICQRGTSLTIQCQVDSQVTMMFWYRQQPGQSLTLIATANQGSEATYESGFVIDKFPISRPNLTFSTLTVSNMSPEDSSIYLCSVIQENTEAFFGQGTRLTVV.

The chain employs TRBV9 and TRBJ2-7, with TRBD1 matching 8 bases. The CDR3 runs 15 residues. Germline assignment: CDR1 SGDLS and CDR2 YYNGEE. V dropped 0 bases and J dropped 7; count of bases not matched to a gene: 9. The CDR3 protein is CASSVGAGGDGEQYF. The CDR3 region has the DNA TGTGCCAGCAGCGTAGGGGCAGGGGGCGACGGGGAGCAGTACTTC.

This clonotype was seen repeatedly, ten times or more. V and J are TRBV30 and TRBJ1-5; no reliable D call. The germline V gene has CDR1 GTSNPN and CDR2 SVGIG (reference sequence). The CDR3 loop spans 14 amino acids. V gave up 2 bases and J gave up 4 bases, with 12 bases separating them. CDR3 DNA sequence: TGTGCCTGGAGTAATTTGGGATCGAATCAGCCCCAGCATTTT. Amino acids: CAWSNLGSNQPQHF.

This clonotype occurred many times. This chain joins TRBV15 and TRBJ2-1; TRBD2 is a possible D gene (6 bases). Germline values: CDR1 LNHNV, CDR2 YYDKDF (reference sequence). This CDR3 is built from 16 residues. The germline V and J ends were trimmed by 0 bases and 4 bases, with 13 bases remaining between them. CDR3 residues: CATSRDRDSNYNEQFF. CDR3 in DNA: TGTGCCACCAGCAGAGACAGGGACTCCAATTACAATGAGCAGTTCTTC.

Regarding this clonotype: At one of its ends the junction is not consistent with the germline gene, which may arise from a read error. The chain joins TRBV6-2 or TRBV6-3 to TRBJ2-1, with 13 bases identical to TRBD2. The CDR3 totals 15 residues. Germline loops: CDR1 MNHEY, CDR2 SVGEGT. The CDR3: CASRTGLAGARRSIF. The CDR3 nucleotides read TGTGCCAGCAGAACCGGACTAGCGGGGGCCCGCAGGTCAATCTTC.

This clonotype turned up a few times. The gene calls are TRBV29-1 and TRBJ1-1; D is unclear. The CDR3 consists of 12 residues. Germline lookup yields CDR1 SQVTM and CDR2 ANQGSEA. Between the trimmed V and J ends, which lost 5 bases and 1 base, there was a span of 8 bases. This CDR3 is CSVTSGNTEAFF. The CDR3 DNA follows: TGCAGCGTTACCTCAGGGAACACTGAAGCTTTCTTT.

The sample holds a few counts of this clonotype. The V call is TRBV7-2, the J call TRBJ2-1; a weak D match, TRBD2 (6 bases). Deletions cut 4 bases from V and 9 bases from J, with 13 bases between. The V gene's germline CDR1 is SGHTA and CDR2 FQGNSA. The CDR3 length is 13 residues. The CDR3 DNA follows: TGTGCCAGCAGCTCGGGACTCCTTTCTGAGCAGTTCTTC. Its translation: CASSSGLLSEQFF.

The chain links TRBV7-6 to TRBJ2-1; D is undetermined. CDR3 length equals 16 residues. Trimming removed 2 bases at V and 0 bases at J, with 11 bases between. The germline gives CDR1 SGHVS, CDR2 FNYEAQ. The CDR3 here is CASSLQPQSSYNEQFF. CDR3 nucleotides: TGTGCCAGCAGCTTACAACCCCAGAGCTCCTACAATGAGCAGTTCTTC.

This clonotype was recorded a few times. The V and J genes are TRBV19 and TRBJ2-7; no clear D gene. CDR1 is LNHDA and CDR2 is SQIVND in the germline V gene (reference sequence). V was cut by 0 bases and J by 0 bases, with 6 bases left in between. CDR3 length: 14 residues. The CDR3 sequence: CASSIDPGSYEQYF. The CDR3 nucleotides read TGTGCCAGTAGTATAGATCCAGGCTCCTACGAGCAGTACTTC.